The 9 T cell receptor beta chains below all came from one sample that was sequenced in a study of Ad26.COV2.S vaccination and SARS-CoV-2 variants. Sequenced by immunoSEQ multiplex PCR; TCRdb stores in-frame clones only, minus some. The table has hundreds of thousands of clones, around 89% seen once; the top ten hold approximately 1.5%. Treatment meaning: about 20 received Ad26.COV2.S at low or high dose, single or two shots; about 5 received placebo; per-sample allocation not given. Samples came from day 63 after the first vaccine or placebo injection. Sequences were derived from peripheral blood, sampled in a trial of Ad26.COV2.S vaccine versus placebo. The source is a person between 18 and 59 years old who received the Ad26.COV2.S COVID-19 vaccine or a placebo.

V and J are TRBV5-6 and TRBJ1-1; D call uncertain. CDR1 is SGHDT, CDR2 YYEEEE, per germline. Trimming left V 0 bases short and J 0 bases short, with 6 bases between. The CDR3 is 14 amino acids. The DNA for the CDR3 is TGTGCCAGCAGCTTGGGACTGATGAACACTGAAGCTTTCTTT. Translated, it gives CASSLGLMNTEAFF.

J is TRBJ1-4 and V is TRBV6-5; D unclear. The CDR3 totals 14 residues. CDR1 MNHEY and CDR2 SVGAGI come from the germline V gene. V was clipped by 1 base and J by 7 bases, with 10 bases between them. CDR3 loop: CASSYLSATEKLFF. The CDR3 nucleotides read TGTGCCAGCAGTTACTTATCGGCGACTGAAAAACTGTTTTTT.

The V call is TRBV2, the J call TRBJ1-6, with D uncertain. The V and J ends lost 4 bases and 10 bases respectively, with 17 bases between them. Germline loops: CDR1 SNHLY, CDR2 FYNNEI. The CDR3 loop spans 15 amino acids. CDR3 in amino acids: CASSVIEGMGSPLHF. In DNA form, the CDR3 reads TGTGCCAGCAGTGTTATAGAGGGCATGGGATCACCCCTCCACTTT.

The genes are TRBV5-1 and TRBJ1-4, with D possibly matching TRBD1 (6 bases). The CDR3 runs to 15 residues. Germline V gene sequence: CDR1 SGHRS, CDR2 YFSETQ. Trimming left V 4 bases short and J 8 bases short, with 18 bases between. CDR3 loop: CASSPTGTPEEKLFF. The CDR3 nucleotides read TGCGCCAGCAGCCCTACCGGGACACCAGAAGAAAAACTGTTTTTT.

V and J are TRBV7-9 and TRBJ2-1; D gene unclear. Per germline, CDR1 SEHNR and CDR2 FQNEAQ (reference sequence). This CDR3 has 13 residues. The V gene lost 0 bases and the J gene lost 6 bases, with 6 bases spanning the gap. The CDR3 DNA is TGTGCCAGCAGCTTAGCCACCCTCAATGAGCAGTTCTTC. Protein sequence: CASSLATLNEQFF.

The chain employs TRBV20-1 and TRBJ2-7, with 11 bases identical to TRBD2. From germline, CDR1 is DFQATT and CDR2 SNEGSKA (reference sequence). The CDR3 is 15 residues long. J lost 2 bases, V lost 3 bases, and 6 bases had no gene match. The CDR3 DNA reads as TGCAGTGCTAGTACTAGCGGGAGTCCGACCTACGAGCAGTACTTC. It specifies CSASTSGSPTYEQYF.

The DNA of the CDR3 is TGTGCCAGCAGCCTCGGGAGGCTATACAATCAGCCCCAGCATTTT. Its translation is CASSLGRLYNQPQHF. The chain links TRBV5-8 to TRBJ1-5; no clear D gene. The length of the CDR3 is 15 residues. Germline V gene lookup returns CDR1 SGHTS and CDR2 YDEGEE. V was trimmed by 4 bases and J by 3 bases, leaving 14 bases between them.

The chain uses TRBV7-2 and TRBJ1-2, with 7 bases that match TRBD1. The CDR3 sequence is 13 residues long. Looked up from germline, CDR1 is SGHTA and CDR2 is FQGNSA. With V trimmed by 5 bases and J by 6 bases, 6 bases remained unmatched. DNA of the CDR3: TGTGCCAGCAGCCTGACAGGGAACAATGGCTACACCTTC. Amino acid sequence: CASSLTGNNGYTF.

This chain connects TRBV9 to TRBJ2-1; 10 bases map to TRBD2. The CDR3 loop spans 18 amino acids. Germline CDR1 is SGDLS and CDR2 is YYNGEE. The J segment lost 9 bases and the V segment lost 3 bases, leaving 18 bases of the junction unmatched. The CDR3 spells CASSAPGPIAGGSSEQFF. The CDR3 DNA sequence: TGTGCCAGCAGCGCCCCCGGCCCGATAGCGGGGGGTTCTAGTGAGCAGTTCTTC. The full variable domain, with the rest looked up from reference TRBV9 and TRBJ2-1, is DSGVTQTPKHLITATGQRVTLRCSPRSGDLSVYWYQQSLDQGLQFLIQYYNGEERAKGNILERFSAQQFPDLHSELNLSSLELGDSALYFCASSAPGPIAGGSSEQFFGPGTRLTVL.